Shown below are 25 T cell receptor beta chains from a single sample sequenced in a study of identical twins. TCRdb redid the calling of the 5' RACE reads with MiXCR, one entry per CDR3 protein. The repertoire holds approximately 210,000 distinct CDR3 sequences, with roughly 7.1% as singletons. This sample was shared with a second study, whose subject was T cells expressing NK-cell markers.

The sample taken for sequencing was CD8+ T cells sorted from blood. These receptors were taken from a woman between 18 and 30 years old in good health.

The chain couples TRBV6-2 or TRBV6-3 to TRBJ2-1; TRBD2 matches at 12 bases. J gave up 1 base and V 5 bases, and 6 bases lay outside the gene matches. CDR1 is MNHEY and CDR2 is SVGEGT in the germline V gene. The CDR3 runs 17 residues. CDR3 amino acids: CASSPGLAGRSYNEQFF. In nucleotides, the CDR3 is TGTGCCAGCAGTCCCGGACTAGCGGGAAGATCCTACAATGAGCAGTTCTTC.

This clonotype was seen at least ten times. CDR3 residues: CASSSDQGPLGELFF. The CDR3 DNA follows: TGTGCCAGCAGCTCGGACCAGGGACCCCTCGGGGAGCTGTTTTTT. The rearrangement uses TRBV7-3 and TRBJ2-2; D is tentatively TRBD1 or TRBD2 (5 bases each). V lost 4 bases and J 7 bases, leaving 16 bases between the germline ends. Looked up from germline, CDR1 is SGHTA and CDR2 is FQGTGA. The CDR3 consists of 15 residues. Together with reference TRBV7-3 and TRBJ2-2, the CDR3 gives the full variable domain: GAGVSQTPSNKVTEKGKYVELRCDPISGHTALYWYRQSLGQGPEFLIYFQGTGAADDSGLPNDRFFAVRPEGSVSTLKIQRTERGDSAVYLCASSSDQGPLGELFFGEGSRLTVL.

The chain carries TRBV11-2 and TRBJ1-1; D perhaps matches TRBD1 (6 bases). The CDR3 length is 12 residues. V was cut by 5 bases and J by 7 bases, with 11 bases left in between. From germline, CDR1 is SGHAT and CDR2 FQNNGV. CDR3 DNA: TGTGCCAGCAGCCTACAGGGATTTGAAGCTTTCTTT. It encodes CASSLQGFEAFF.

V and J are TRBV6-2 or TRBV6-3 and TRBJ2-7; D uncertain. The ends were cut back, 6 bases at V and 6 bases at J, with 15 bases in the middle. CDR1 is MNHEY, CDR2 SVGEGT, per germline. This CDR3 spans 13 amino acids. CDR3 nucleotide sequence: TGTGCCAGCAGCCTCCTCCCGGAGTTCGAGCAGTACTTC. Its protein product is CASSLLPEFEQYF.

This clonotype was observed a few times. This chain connects TRBV18 to TRBJ1-1, with no clear D. Germline V CDR1 and CDR2: KGHSH, LQKENI. V lost 3 bases and J 6 bases, leaving 14 bases between the germline ends. The CDR3 sequence is 14 residues long. CDR3 nucleotides: TGTGCCAGCTCACCGGAGCGCGTGGTACCTGAAGCTTTCTTT. It is translated as CASSPERVVPEAFF. The entire variable domain, with the rest obtained from reference TRBV18 and TRBJ1-1, is as follows: NAGVMQNPRHLVRRRGQEARLRCSPMKGHSHVYWYRQLPEEGLKFMVYLQKENIIDESGMPKERFSAEFPKEGPSILRIQQVVRGDSAAYFCASSPERVVPEAFFGQGTRLTVV.

This clonotype was seen repeatedly, ten times or more. This chain joins TRBV7-9 and TRBJ2-1; either TRBD1 or TRBD2 may supply D (5 bases each). CDR3 length: 12 residues. Trimming pared 5 bases from V and 9 bases from J, leaving 11 bases between. Germline V CDR1 and CDR2: SEHNR, FQNEAQ (reference sequence). The CDR3 bases are TGTGCCAGCAGCGCACTGGGGGTTGAGCAGTTCTTC. Amino acids: CASSALGVEQFF.

This clonotype was seen ten or more times. This chain uses TRBV6-2 or TRBV6-3 with TRBJ2-7; 11 bases are a match to TRBD2. V shed 5 bases and J 3 bases; nucleotides not matched to a gene: 3. The germline V gene encodes CDR1 MNHEY and CDR2 SVGEGT. The CDR3 runs 14 residues. The CDR3 bases are TGTGCCAGCAGTGAAGGGACTAGCGGCTACGAGCAGTACTTC. This codes for CASSEGTSGYEQYF.

This clonotype was observed a handful of times. V is TRBV24-1 and J is TRBJ2-1; 7 bases match TRBD2. Germline V CDR1 and CDR2: KGHDR, SFDVKD. The ends lost 4 bases at V and 7 bases at J; junction bases unmatched: 6. The length of the CDR3 is 14 residues. CDR3 nucleotide sequence: TGTGCCACCAGTGACTCCGGGACTAAAAATGAGCAGTTCTTC. Its translation: CATSDSGTKNEQFF.

Many counts were recorded for this clonotype. This chain links TRBV7-2 with TRBJ2-1; TRBD2 aligns across 8 bases. The CDR3 runs to 15 residues. V lost 4 bases to trimming and J lost 3 bases; unmatched junction nucleotides: 5. Germline loops: CDR1 SGHTA, CDR2 FQGNSA. The DNA for the CDR3 is TGTGCCAGCAGCTCCACCGGGACTAGCTACAATGAGCAGTTCTTC. This sequence encodes CASSSTGTSYNEQFF.

The V and J genes are TRBV12-3 or TRBV12-4 and TRBJ1-1; 9 nucleotides line up with TRBD1. This CDR3 comprises 15 residues. V was clipped by 5 bases and J by 1 base; unmatched bases: 5. The CDR3 nucleotides are TGTGCCAGCAGTCGGGACAGGGACCCGAACACTGAAGCTTTCTTT. As protein: CASSRDRDPNTEAFF.

This chain connects TRBV11-1 to TRBJ2-2, with TRBD1 identical over 9 bases. This CDR3 is built from 18 residues. V was pared by 4 bases and J by 4 bases, with 13 bases of the junction left unmatched. Germline loops: CDR1 SGHAT, CDR2 FQDESV (reference sequence). This chain's CDR3 is CASSSSTWDRAPTGELFF. In DNA form, the CDR3 reads TGTGCCAGCAGCTCCTCTACTTGGGACAGGGCCCCCACCGGGGAGCTGTTTTTT. The full variable domain, rest sourced from reference TRBV11-1 and TRBJ2-2, is EAEVAQSPRYKITEKSQAVAFWCDPISGHATLYWYRQILGQGPELLVQFQDESVVDDSQLPKDRFSAERLKGVDSTLKIQPAELGDSAMYLCASSSSTWDRAPTGELFFGEGSRLTVL.

This chain connects TRBV11-2 to TRBJ2-3; D unclear. The CDR3 has 14 amino acids. Germline V lookup: CDR1 SGHAT, CDR2 FQNNGV. Trimming shortened V by 2 bases and J by 5 bases, and 11 bases separated the two germline ends. DNA for the CDR3: TGTGCCAGCAGCTTAATACGGGCCGGAGATACGCAGTATTTT. Translated, it gives CASSLIRAGDTQYF.

This clonotype appeared a few times. The chain combines TRBV7-8 with TRBJ2-1; no reliable D call. Germline values: CDR1 SGHVS, CDR2 FQNEAQ. The CDR3 has 11 amino acids. The V and J ends lost 5 bases and 8 bases respectively, with 7 bases between them. CDR3 DNA sequence: TGTGCCAGCAGCCCTAAGGATGAGCAGTTCTTC. Translating it yields CASSPKDEQFF.

This clonotype has ten or more counts. V gene TRBV29-1 combines with J gene TRBJ1-1, with TRBD1 as a possible D gene (6 bases). The CDR3 loop spans 14 amino acids. Germline lookup yields CDR1 SQVTM and CDR2 ANQGSEA. V dropped 1 base and J dropped 1 base, with 10 bases sitting between them. CDR3 protein: CSVEGGDTNTEAFF. As DNA, the CDR3 is TGCAGCGTTGAAGGAGGGGACACGAACACTGAAGCTTTCTTT.

The sample holds many counts of this clonotype. This sequence joins TRBV7-9 and TRBJ1-1; D not certain. V shed 1 base and J shed 1 base, with 10 bases lying between them. The V gene's germline CDR1 is SEHNR and CDR2 FQNEAQ (reference sequence). The CDR3 length is 15 residues. The CDR3: CASSLVSGGNTEAFF. As DNA, the CDR3 is TGTGCCAGCAGCTTAGTTTCAGGTGGGAACACTGAAGCTTTCTTT.

V and J are TRBV6-5 and TRBJ2-2; D is ambiguous. Germline assignment: CDR1 MNHEY and CDR2 SVGAGI. This CDR3 is built from 15 residues. V lost 3 bases and J lost 0, with 8 bases in between. CDR3 nucleotides: TGTGCCAGCAGTTATTCTATTTCGAACACCGGGGAGCTGTTTTTT. It encodes CASSYSISNTGELFF.

This clonotype has at least ten counts. The chain is built from TRBV7-2 and TRBJ2-1; D uncertain. CDR1 and CDR2 (germline): SGHTA, FQGNSA. Trimming cost V 1 base and J 6 bases, with 4 bases left between them. This CDR3 is built from 12 residues. CDR3 DNA sequence: TGTGCCAGCAGCTTAGGCGTCAATGAGCAGTTCTTC. This codes for CASSLGVNEQFF.

The chain carries TRBV27 and TRBJ2-7; the D gene is possibly TRBD1 (5 bases). This CDR3 spans 13 amino acids. Germline CDR1 MNHEY, CDR2 SMNVEV (reference sequence). Trimming pared 7 bases from V and 2 bases from J, leaving 12 bases between. The CDR3 loop reads CASKRRGTYEQYF. For the CDR3, the DNA is TGTGCCAGCAAAAGAAGGGGAACCTACGAGCAGTACTTC.

This clonotype was seen only a few times. V usage is TRBV12-3 or TRBV12-4 and J usage is TRBJ2-3; D uncertain. This CDR3 contains 13 residues. V gave up 5 bases and J gave up 3 bases, with 9 bases separating them. The chain's CDR3 is CASSLTLTDTQYF. Written as DNA, the CDR3 is TGTGCCAGCAGTCTCACCCTGACAGATACGCAGTATTTT.

This clonotype was picked up a small number of times. The rearrangement joins TRBV11-1 to TRBJ2-2, with TRBD2 as a possible D gene (6 bases). This CDR3 is 13 amino acids long. Trimming shortened V by 6 bases and J by 7 bases, and 12 bases separated the two germline ends. The V gene's germline CDR1 is SGHAT and CDR2 FQDESV (reference sequence). The CDR3: CASRGRGNGELFF. The CDR3 DNA sequence: TGTGCCAGCAGAGGGCGGGGAAACGGGGAGCTGTTTTTT.

V and J are TRBV7-8 and TRBJ2-7; D gene uncertain. Trimming took 6 bases from V and 3 from J, leaving 12 bases between them. Germline-derived CDR1 and CDR2 are SGHVS and FQNEAQ. CDR3 length: 13 residues. This chain's CDR3 is CASSPRWLYEQYF. In nucleotides, the CDR3 is TGTGCCAGCAGTCCCAGGTGGCTCTACGAGCAGTACTTC.

This rearrangement joins TRBV7-6 to TRBJ2-1, with 7 bases that match TRBD2. The germline V gene encodes CDR1 SGHVS and CDR2 FNYEAQ. V lost 1 base, J lost 2 bases, and 5 bases stayed unmatched. This CDR3 has 16 amino acids. This CDR3 reads CASSLGGEGAYNEQFF. The CDR3 region has the DNA TGTGCCAGCAGCTTAGGGGGGGAGGGCGCCTACAATGAGCAGTTCTTC.

The genes are TRBV9 and TRBJ2-1; D possibly corresponds to TRBD1 (6 bases). The CDR3 is made up of 15 amino acids. Deletions cut 2 bases from V and 4 bases from J, with 13 bases between. The germline V gene has CDR1 SGDLS and CDR2 YYNGEE. CDR3 sequence (DNA): TGTGCCAGCAGCGTTCTATTACAGGGATACAATGAGCAGTTCTTC. Translation gives CASSVLLQGYNEQFF.

This clonotype was seen a handful of times. This chain joins TRBV7-9 and TRBJ1-1; D not resolved. The V gene's germline CDR1 is SEHNR and CDR2 FQNEAQ (reference sequence). Deletions cut 2 bases from V and 3 bases from J, with 10 bases between. The CDR3 runs 14 residues. This chain's CDR3 is CASSLLGEDTEAFF. The CDR3 region has the DNA TGTGCCAGCAGCTTACTGGGTGAGGACACTGAAGCTTTCTTT.

The chain carries TRBV7-8 and TRBJ2-5; weak D call: TRBD1 (5 bases). The CDR3 runs to 13 residues. V was pared by 8 bases and J by 2 bases, with 12 bases between. Germline assignment: CDR1 SGHVS and CDR2 FQNEAQ. CDR3: CASVETVQETQYF. CDR3 DNA sequence: TGTGCCAGCGTGGAGACAGTACAAGAGACCCAGTACTTC.